This T cell receptor beta chain was documented in a study of control samples from healthy donors and cancer patients. This clone was found once. Assay used: immunoSEQ multiplex PCR; TCRdb lists only in-frame clones, some missing. The sample shows tens of thousands of clones, around 87% of them seen only once. Sequenced sample: PBMCs. This clonotype was sampled from a woman aged 50 to 65 with head and neck cancer.

This CDR3 is CASSNGAPQSGQTQYF. CDR3 nucleotides: TGTGCCAGTAGTAACGGGGCTCCCCAGTCTGGTCAGACCCAGTACTTC. This chain uses TRBV19 with TRBJ2-5; D possibly matches TRBD1 or TRBD2 (5 bases each). Germline V CDR1 and CDR2: LNHDA, SQIVND (reference sequence). The CDR3 extends over 16 amino acids. V lost 4 bases and J lost 6, with 21 bases in between. Drawing the rest from reference TRBV19 and TRBJ2-5, the complete variable domain is DGGITQSPKYLFRKEGQNVTLSCEQNLNHDAMYWYRQDPGQGLRLIYYSQIVNDFQKGDIAEGYSVSREKKESFPLTVTSAQKNPTAFYLCASSNGAPQSGQTQYFGPGTRLLVL.